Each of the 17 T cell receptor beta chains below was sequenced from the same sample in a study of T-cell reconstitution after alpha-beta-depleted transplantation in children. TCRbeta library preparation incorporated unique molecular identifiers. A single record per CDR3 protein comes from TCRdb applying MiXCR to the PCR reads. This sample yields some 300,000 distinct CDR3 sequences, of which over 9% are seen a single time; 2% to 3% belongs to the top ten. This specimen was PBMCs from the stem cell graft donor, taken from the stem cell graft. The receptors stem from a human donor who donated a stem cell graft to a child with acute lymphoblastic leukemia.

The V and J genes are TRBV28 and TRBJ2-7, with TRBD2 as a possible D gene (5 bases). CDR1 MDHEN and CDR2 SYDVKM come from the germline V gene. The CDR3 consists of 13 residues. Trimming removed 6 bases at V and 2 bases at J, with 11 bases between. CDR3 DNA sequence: TGTGCCAGCAGCCTCGGGGAGCCCTACGAGCAGTACTTC. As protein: CASSLGEPYEQYF. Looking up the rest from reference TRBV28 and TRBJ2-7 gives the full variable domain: DVKVTQSSRYLVKRTGEKVFLECVQDMDHENMFWYRQDPGLGLRLIYFSYDVKMKEKGDIPEGYSVSREKKERFSLILESASTNQTSMYLCASSLGEPYEQYFGPGTRLTVT.

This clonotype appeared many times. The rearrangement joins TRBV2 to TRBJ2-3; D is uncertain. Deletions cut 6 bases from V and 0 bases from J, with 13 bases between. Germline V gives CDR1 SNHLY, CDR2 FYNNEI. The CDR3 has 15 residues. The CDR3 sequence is CASRDRTRSTDTQYF. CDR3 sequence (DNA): TGTGCCAGCAGGGACCGAACACGAAGCACAGATACGCAGTATTTT.

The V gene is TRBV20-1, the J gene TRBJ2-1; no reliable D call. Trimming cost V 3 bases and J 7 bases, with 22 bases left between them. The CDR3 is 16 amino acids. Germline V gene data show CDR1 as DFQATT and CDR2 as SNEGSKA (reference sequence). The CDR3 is CSASWGVGPLHNEQFF. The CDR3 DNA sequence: TGCAGTGCTAGTTGGGGTGTAGGACCCCTGCATAATGAGCAGTTCTTC.

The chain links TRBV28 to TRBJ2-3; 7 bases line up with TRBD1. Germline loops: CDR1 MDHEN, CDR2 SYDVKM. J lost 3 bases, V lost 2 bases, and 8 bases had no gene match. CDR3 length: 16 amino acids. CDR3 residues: CASSLRGQAWTDTQYF. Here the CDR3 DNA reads TGTGCCAGCAGTTTACGAGGACAGGCGTGGACAGATACGCAGTATTTT.

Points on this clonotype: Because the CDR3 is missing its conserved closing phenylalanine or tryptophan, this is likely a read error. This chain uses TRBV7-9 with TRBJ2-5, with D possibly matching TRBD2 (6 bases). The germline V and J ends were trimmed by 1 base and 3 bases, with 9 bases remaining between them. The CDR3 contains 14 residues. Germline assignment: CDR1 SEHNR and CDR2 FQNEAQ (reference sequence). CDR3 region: CASSLVTGEETQYL. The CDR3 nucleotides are TGTGCCAGCAGCTTAGTAACGGGGGAAGAGACCCAGTACCTC.

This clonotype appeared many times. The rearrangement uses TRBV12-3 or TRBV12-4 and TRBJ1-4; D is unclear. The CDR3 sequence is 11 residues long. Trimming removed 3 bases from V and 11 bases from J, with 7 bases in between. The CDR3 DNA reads TGTGCCAGCAGTTTGGTAGGGAAACTGTTTTTT. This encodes CASSLVGKLFF.

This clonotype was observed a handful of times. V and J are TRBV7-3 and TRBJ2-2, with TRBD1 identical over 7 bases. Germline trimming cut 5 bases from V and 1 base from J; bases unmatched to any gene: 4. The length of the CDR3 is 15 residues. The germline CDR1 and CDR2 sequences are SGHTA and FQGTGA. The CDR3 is CASSPTGLNTGELFF. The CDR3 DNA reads TGTGCCAGCAGCCCGACAGGGCTGAACACCGGGGAGCTGTTTTTT. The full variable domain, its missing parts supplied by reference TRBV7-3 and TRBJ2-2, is GAGVSQTPSNKVTEKGKYVELRCDPISGHTALYWYRQSLGQGPEFLIYFQGTGAADDSGLPNDRFFAVRPEGSVSTLKIQRTERGDSAVYLCASSPTGLNTGELFFGEGSRLTVL.

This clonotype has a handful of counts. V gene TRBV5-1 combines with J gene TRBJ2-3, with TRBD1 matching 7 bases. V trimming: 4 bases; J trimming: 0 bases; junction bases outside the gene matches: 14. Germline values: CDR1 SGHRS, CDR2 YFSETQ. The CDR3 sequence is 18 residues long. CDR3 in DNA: TGCGCCAGCAGCAAAGAGGACAGGTTAATTTTTAGCACAGATACGCAGTATTTT. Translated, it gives CASSKEDRLIFSTDTQYF. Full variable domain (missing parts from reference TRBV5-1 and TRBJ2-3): KAGVTQTPRYLIKTRGQQVTLSCSPISGHRSVSWYQQTPGQGLQFLFEYFSETQRNKGNFPGRFSGRQFSNSRSEMNVSTLELGDSALYLCASSKEDRLIFSTDTQYFGPGTRLTVL.

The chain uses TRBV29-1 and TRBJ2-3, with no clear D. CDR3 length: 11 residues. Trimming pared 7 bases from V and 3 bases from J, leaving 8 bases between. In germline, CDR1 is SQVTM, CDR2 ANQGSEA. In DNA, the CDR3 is TGCAGCGCCGGTGAGACAGATACGCAGTATTTT. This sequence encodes CSAGETDTQYF.

The CDR3 nucleotides are TGTGCCAGCAGCCGACGGACTAGCGGGAGTCAACCAGAGACCCAGTACTTC. Its translation is CASSRRTSGSQPETQYF. This chain joins TRBV7-2 and TRBJ2-5, with 13 bases lining up with TRBD2. This CDR3 is 17 amino acids long. Germline V lookup: CDR1 SGHTA, CDR2 FQGNSA. The V segment lost 5 bases and the J segment 4 bases; nucleotides outside the gene matches: 10.

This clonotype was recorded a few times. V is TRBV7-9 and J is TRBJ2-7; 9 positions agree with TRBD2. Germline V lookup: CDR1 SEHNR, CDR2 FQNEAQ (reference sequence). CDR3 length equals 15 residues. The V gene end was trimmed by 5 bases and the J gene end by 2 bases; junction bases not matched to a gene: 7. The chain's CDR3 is CASSPWTSVTYEQYF. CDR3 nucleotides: TGTGCCAGCAGCCCATGGACTAGCGTGACCTACGAGCAGTACTTC.

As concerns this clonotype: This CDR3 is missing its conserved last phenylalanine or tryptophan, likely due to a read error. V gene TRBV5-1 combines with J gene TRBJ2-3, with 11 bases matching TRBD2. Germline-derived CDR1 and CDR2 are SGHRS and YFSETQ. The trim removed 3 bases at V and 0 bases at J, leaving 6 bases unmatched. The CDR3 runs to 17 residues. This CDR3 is CASSSRLAGFSTDTQYI. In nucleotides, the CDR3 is TGCGCCAGCAGCTCCCGACTAGCGGGGTTTAGCACAGATACGCAGTATATT.

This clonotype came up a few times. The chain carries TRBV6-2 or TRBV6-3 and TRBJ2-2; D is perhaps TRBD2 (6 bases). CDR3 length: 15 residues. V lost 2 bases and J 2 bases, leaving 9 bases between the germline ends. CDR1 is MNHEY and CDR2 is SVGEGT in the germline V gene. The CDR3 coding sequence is TGTGCCAGCAGTTACGAGGGAGGAAACACCGGGGAGCTGTTTTTT. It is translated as CASSYEGGNTGELFF.

For the CDR3, the DNA is TGTGCCAGCAGTTTCTTGGGACAGGGGGCCGGGGACTATGGCTACACCTTC. Protein: CASSFLGQGAGDYGYTF. This chain uses TRBV12-3 or TRBV12-4 with TRBJ1-2; 12 positions agree with TRBD1. After removal of 3 bases from V and 3 bases from J, the junction contained 8 bases not matched to a gene. CDR3 size: 17 residues.

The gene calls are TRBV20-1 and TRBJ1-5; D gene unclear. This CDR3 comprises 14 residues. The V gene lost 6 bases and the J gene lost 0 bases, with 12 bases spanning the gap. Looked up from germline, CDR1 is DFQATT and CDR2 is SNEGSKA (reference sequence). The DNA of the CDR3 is TGCAGTGCCCAGGTGGGAAATAGCAATCAGCCCCAGCATTTT. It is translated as CSAQVGNSNQPQHF.

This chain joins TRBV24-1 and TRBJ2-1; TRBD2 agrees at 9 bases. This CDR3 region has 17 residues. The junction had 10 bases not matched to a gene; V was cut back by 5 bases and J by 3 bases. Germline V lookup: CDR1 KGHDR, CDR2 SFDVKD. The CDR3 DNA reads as TGTGCCACCAGTGGAACTCCGGGACTAGCAGACTACAATGAGCAGTTCTTC. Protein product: CATSGTPGLADYNEQFF.

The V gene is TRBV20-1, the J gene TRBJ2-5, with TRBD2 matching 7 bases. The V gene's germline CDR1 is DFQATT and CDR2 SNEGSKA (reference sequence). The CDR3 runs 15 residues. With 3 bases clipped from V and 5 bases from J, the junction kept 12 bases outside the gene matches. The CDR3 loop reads CSASKVAGVRETQYF. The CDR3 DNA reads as TGCAGTGCTAGTAAGGTGGCGGGAGTTCGGGAGACCCAGTACTTC.